This passage covers 32 T cell receptor beta chains from one sample sequenced in a study of T cells after yellow fever vaccination. Each CDR3 protein gets one entry after TCRdb re-called the 5' RACE reads with MiXCR. The sample lists around 300,000 distinct CDR3 sequences; 4.1% were seen once. The source material was PBMCs, sampled 5 days after the yellow fever booster vaccination. The receptors were sampled from a man aged 18 to 29 who received the YFV17D yellow fever vaccine.

This clonotype was counted ten times or more. This chain links TRBV20-1 with TRBJ1-3, with TRBD1 identical over 7 bases. The CDR3 consists of 14 residues. Germline V gene sequence: CDR1 DFQATT, CDR2 SNEGSKA (reference sequence). V was pared by 6 bases and J by 1 base, with 6 bases of the junction left unmatched. The CDR3 sequence: CSARTGWSGNTIYF. Written as DNA, the CDR3 is TGCAGTGCCAGGACAGGATGGTCTGGAAACACCATATATTTT.

The V gene is TRBV7-9, the J gene TRBJ1-2, with TRBD1 matching 7 bases. J gave up 8 bases and V 5 bases, and 8 bases lay outside the gene matches. CDR1 and CDR2 (germline): SEHNR, FQNEAQ (reference sequence). The CDR3 extends over 13 amino acids. CDR3 nucleotide sequence: TGTGCCAGCAGCGGCACAGGGGTTGGCGGCTACACCTTC. Translating it yields CASSGTGVGGYTF.

This clonotype appeared many times. This chain links TRBV28 with TRBJ2-1; 7 positions match TRBD1. The CDR3 contains 14 residues. Per germline, CDR1 MDHEN and CDR2 SYDVKM. V lost 7 bases to trimming and J lost 6 bases; unmatched junction nucleotides: 9. The CDR3 spells CASTAGGVGNEQFF. The CDR3 coding sequence is TGTGCCAGCACGGCAGGGGGAGTTGGCAATGAGCAGTTCTTC.

The rearrangement joins TRBV6-2 or TRBV6-3 to TRBJ2-1, with D possibly TRBD1 on 5 matching bases. This CDR3 is 16 amino acids long. The ends were cut back, 0 bases at V and 6 bases at J, with 15 bases in the middle. Germline values: CDR1 MNHEY, CDR2 SVGEGT. CDR3 coding DNA: TGTGCCAGCAGTTACTCGATTGGGGCTGGTTTCAATGAGCAGTTCTTC. Residues: CASSYSIGAGFNEQFF.

This clonotype was seen more than once but under ten times. V and J are TRBV12-3 or TRBV12-4 and TRBJ2-3; no firm D call. With 7 bases removed from V and 6 bases from J, the gap between germline ends came to 14 bases. The CDR3 extends over 13 amino acids. This chain's CDR3 is CASTLREMDTQYF. CDR3 in DNA: TGTGCCAGCACCCTTAGGGAAATGGATACGCAGTATTTT.

This chain's CDR3 is CASSFAGATDTQYF. CDR3 nucleotide sequence: TGTGCCAGCAGCTTCGCGGGGGCCACAGATACGCAGTATTTT. The J gene is TRBJ2-3, the V gene TRBV7-9; D is perhaps TRBD2 (7 bases). This CDR3 has 14 residues. Looked up from germline, CDR1 is SEHNR and CDR2 is FQNEAQ (reference sequence). V was clipped by 3 bases and J by 2 bases, with 9 bases between them.

This clonotype was recorded at least ten times. The chain employs TRBV2 and TRBJ1-2; D may be TRBD1 (6 bases). Germline V gene lookup returns CDR1 SNHLY and CDR2 FYNNEI. V lost 2 bases, J lost 4 bases, and 14 bases lay in between. There are 15 residues in the CDR3. This CDR3 reads CASSERAGEGYGYTF. The CDR3 DNA reads as TGTGCCAGCAGTGAAAGGGCAGGGGAAGGCTATGGCTACACCTTC.

This clonotype was detected many times. The rearrangement joins TRBV7-3 to TRBJ1-1; 10 nucleotides match TRBD1. Germline loops: CDR1 SGHTA, CDR2 FQGTGA. The CDR3 is 13 residues long. V lost 5 bases, J lost 7 bases, and 4 bases stayed unmatched. CDR3 protein: CASSMTGGGEAFF. Here the CDR3 DNA reads TGTGCCAGCAGCATGACAGGGGGCGGTGAAGCTTTCTTT. Based on the CDR3 plus reference TRBV7-3 and TRBJ1-1, the full variable domain is GAGVSQTPSNKVTEKGKYVELRCDPISGHTALYWYRQSLGQGPEFLIYFQGTGAADDSGLPNDRFFAVRPEGSVSTLKIQRTERGDSAVYLCASSMTGGGEAFFGQGTRLTVV.

This clonotype was observed many times. The chain uses TRBV18 and TRBJ1-1; TRBD1 aligns across 8 bases. In germline, CDR1 is KGHSH, CDR2 LQKENI. Losses at the gene ends were 5 bases for V and 1 base for J; bases not matched to a gene: 3. This CDR3 contains 14 residues. The CDR3 region is CASSAGQANTEAFF. The CDR3, as DNA: TGTGCCAGCTCAGCGGGACAGGCGAACACTGAAGCTTTCTTT.

There are a few counts of this clonotype. This rearrangement joins TRBV4-3 to TRBJ1-1; D is perhaps TRBD1 (5 bases). V was shortened by 1 base and J by 6 bases, with 18 bases between the two germline ends. CDR3 length: 16 residues. CDR1 is LGHNA and CDR2 is YSLEER in the germline V gene. The chain's CDR3 is CASSQVGRGRGSEAFF. The CDR3 DNA reads as TGCGCCAGCAGCCAAGTAGGTAGGGGACGAGGTTCTGAAGCTTTCTTT.

This clonotype was seen at least ten times. Here the CDR3 reads CASNGRGLAVETQYF. The CDR3 DNA reads TGTGCCAGCAATGGGCGAGGTCTAGCGGTAGAGACCCAGTACTTC. The rearrangement links TRBV25-1 to TRBJ2-5; 7 bases line up with TRBD2. Unmatched junction bases numbered 12, after V lost 7 bases and J lost 4 bases. The germline V gene has CDR1 MGHDK and CDR2 SYGVNS. The CDR3 has 15 amino acids.

The chain uses TRBV7-8 and TRBJ1-5; D is uncertain. The V end was cut by 1 base, the J end by 8 bases, with 9 bases between. The CDR3 covers 13 residues. Germline values: CDR1 SGHVS, CDR2 FQNEAQ. CDR3 loop: CASSLGAEEPQHF. The DNA of the CDR3 is TGTGCCAGCAGCTTAGGGGCGGAAGAGCCCCAGCATTTT.

This clonotype was observed a few times. The chain recombines TRBV12-3 or TRBV12-4 with TRBJ2-2; unclear D gene. The CDR3 runs 13 residues. Trimming cost V 3 bases and J 5 bases, with 7 bases left between them. The CDR3 region is CASSFLGTGELFF. Here the CDR3 DNA reads TGTGCCAGCAGTTTTCTGGGAACCGGGGAGCTGTTTTTT.

In regard to this clonotype: One base away lies a much larger clone, so this may be a sequencing read error. The genes are TRBV29-1 and TRBJ2-5, with D maybe TRBD2 (7 bases). The CDR3 covers 12 residues. Germline V gene sequence: CDR1 SQVTM, CDR2 ANQGSEA. The CDR3: CSVGGGQKTQYF. DNA for the CDR3: TGCAGCGTGGGGGGGGGCCAAAAGACCCAGTACTTC.

The V and J genes are TRBV7-2 and TRBJ2-5; a possible D gene is TRBD2 (6 bases). The germline CDR1 and CDR2 sequences are SGHTA and FQGNSA. Trimming shortened V by 7 bases and J by 4 bases, and 16 bases separated the two germline ends. The CDR3 contains 14 residues. CDR3 DNA: TGTGCCAGCACCCTCTTCGGAGGGCGAGAGACCCAGTACTTC. Protein sequence: CASTLFGGRETQYF.

This clonotype occurred many times. V is TRBV5-1 and J is TRBJ1-1; D not certain. The CDR3 runs to 15 residues. V was pared by 3 bases and J by 2 bases, with 14 bases between. CDR1 and CDR2 from the germline V gene are SGHRS and YFSETQ. The CDR3 here is CASSWAGSGNTEAFF. The CDR3 nucleotides read TGCGCCAGCAGCTGGGCGGGGTCGGGTAACACTGAAGCTTTCTTT.

This clonotype was seen more than once but under ten times. The chain combines TRBV7-9 with TRBJ1-6; D unresolved. The germline V and J ends were trimmed by 5 bases and 8 bases, with 16 bases remaining between them. Germline V lookup: CDR1 SEHNR, CDR2 FQNEAQ (reference sequence). This CDR3 spans 15 amino acids. CDR3 nucleotides: TGTGCCAGCAGCCCGGATTTCGGGGTTCATTCACCCCTCCACTTT. Translation gives CASSPDFGVHSPLHF.

The chain recombines TRBV28 with TRBJ1-2, with TRBD1 matching over 8 bases. From germline, CDR1 is MDHEN and CDR2 SYDVKM. CDR3 size: 15 residues. V lost 3 bases and J lost 4; bases outside the gene matches: 7. The CDR3 DNA is TGTGCCAGCAGTTTTATAACAGGGGGTTCCTATGGCTACACCTTC. This translates into CASSFITGGSYGYTF.

This clonotype has a count of ten or more. The chain combines TRBV5-1 with TRBJ2-5; 8 bases are shared with TRBD2. The length of the CDR3 is 16 residues. Germline trimming cut 4 bases from V and 5 bases from J; bases unmatched to any gene: 13. Per germline, CDR1 SGHRS and CDR2 YFSETQ. CDR3 sequence: CASSRVAGGNRETQYF. The CDR3 DNA reads as TGCGCCAGCAGCCGAGTGGCGGGGGGCAACCGGGAGACCCAGTACTTC. The variable domain in full, with the rest retrieved from reference TRBV5-1 and TRBJ2-5, is KAGVTQTPRYLIKTRGQQVTLSCSPISGHRSVSWYQQTPGQGLQFLFEYFSETQRNKGNFPGRFSGRQFSNSRSEMNVSTLELGDSALYLCASSRVAGGNRETQYFGPGTRLLVL.

This clonotype was counted at least ten times. The rearrangement joins TRBV5-1 to TRBJ2-3; 9 positions agree with TRBD2. Germline values: CDR1 SGHRS, CDR2 YFSETQ. The CDR3 runs to 14 residues. With 6 bases clipped from V and 4 bases from J, the junction kept 6 bases outside the gene matches. As DNA, the CDR3 is TGCGCCAGCACCGAGGGACTAGCTGCAGATACGCAGTATTTT. Its translation is CASTEGLAADTQYF.

The rearrangement joins TRBV29-1 to TRBJ1-1; D not resolved. This CDR3 has 12 residues. Deletions cut 0 bases from V and 6 bases from J, with 8 bases between. Germline V gene lookup returns CDR1 SQVTM and CDR2 ANQGSEA. The CDR3 coding sequence is TGCAGCGTTGAAGATTTGTCACCTGAAGCTTTCTTT. Translation gives CSVEDLSPEAFF.

The table lists this clonotype with many counts. This chain links TRBV6-6 with TRBJ2-5, with a tentative D call TRBD2 (7 bases). The germline V gene encodes CDR1 MNHNY and CDR2 SVGAGI (reference sequence). The CDR3 has 16 residues. Trimming cost V 8 bases and J 5 bases, with 24 bases left between them. CDR3 region: CASLTRLGGAEETQYF. The CDR3 region has the DNA TGTGCCAGCCTCACGCGACTAGGGGGGGCGGAGGAGACCCAGTACTTC.

In this sample, this clonotype turned up a few times. The rearrangement links TRBV7-2 to TRBJ2-1, with TRBD2 matching over 11 bases. Trimming removed 0 bases from V and 7 bases from J; junction bases left unmatched: 5. The CDR3 length is 16 residues. Looked up from germline, CDR1 is SGHTA and CDR2 is FQGNSA. Written as DNA, the CDR3 is TGTGCCAGCAGCTTAGCGGCTAGCGGGGGGTGGAATGAGCAGTTCTTC. This translates into CASSLAASGGWNEQFF.

This chain uses TRBV4-3 with TRBJ1-1; D is possibly TRBD1 (6 bases). V was cut by 4 bases and J by 5 bases, with 11 bases left in between. In germline, CDR1 is LGHNA, CDR2 YSLEER. The CDR3 loop spans 13 amino acids. The CDR3 loop is CASSRLTGTEAFF. CDR3 nucleotide sequence: TGCGCCAGCAGCCGACTAACAGGGACTGAAGCTTTCTTT.

This clonotype was seen at least ten times. This chain links TRBV20-1 with TRBJ2-2, with 9 bases matching TRBD2. This CDR3 spans 13 amino acids. Losses at the gene ends were 6 bases for V and 6 bases for J; bases not matched to a gene: 5. The V gene's germline CDR1 is DFQATT and CDR2 SNEGSKA (reference sequence). CDR3 DNA: TGCAGTGCCCTAGCGGGGCGGGCCGGGGAGCTGTTTTTT. This sequence encodes CSALAGRAGELFF.

This clonotype was seen a few times. This chain uses TRBV2 with TRBJ2-7; TRBD1 might be the D (5 bases). Germline values: CDR1 SNHLY, CDR2 FYNNEI. There are 12 residues in the CDR3. Trimming took off 6 bases at V and 2 bases at J, with 8 bases between the two ends. This CDR3 is CASRGAPYEQYF. CDR3 coding DNA: TGTGCCAGCAGAGGGGCCCCCTACGAGCAGTACTTC.

This clonotype showed up many times. The chain recombines TRBV5-1 with TRBJ2-2, with D unclear. The CDR3 sequence is 15 residues long. The germline V gene has CDR1 SGHRS and CDR2 YFSETQ. V lost 4 bases to trimming and J lost 2 bases, with 12 bases between them. This chain's CDR3 is CASSSTATNTGELFF. The CDR3 region has the DNA TGCGCCAGCAGCAGTACAGCTACTAACACCGGGGAGCTGTTTTTT.

This clonotype occurred a few times. The rearrangement links TRBV19 to TRBJ2-5, with a tentative D call TRBD1 (6 bases). Between the trimmed V and J ends, which lost 5 bases and 2 bases, there was a span of 15 bases. CDR3 size: 15 residues. Germline loops: CDR1 LNHDA, CDR2 SQIVND (reference sequence). The DNA of the CDR3 is TGTGCCAGTAGTTCTTGGACAGCCGCACAAGAGACCCAGTACTTC. Its protein is CASSSWTAAQETQYF.

In this sample, this clonotype turned up a few times. This rearrangement joins TRBV12-3 or TRBV12-4 to TRBJ1-5, with a possible D match to TRBD1 (6 bases). The V and J ends lost 6 bases and 7 bases respectively, with 13 bases between them. The CDR3 runs to 13 residues. The CDR3 bases are TGTGCCAGCAGGACAGAAGGGGGGCAGCCCCAGCATTTT. Its protein is CASRTEGGQPQHF.

The rearrangement uses TRBV6-1 and TRBJ1-4; D ambiguous. In germline, CDR1 is MNHNS, CDR2 SASEGT. The V and J ends lost 1 base and 8 bases respectively, with 8 bases between them. The CDR3 consists of 13 residues. The CDR3 DNA follows: TGTGCCAGCAGTGAAGATAGTGGGGAAAAACTGTTTTTT. This translates into CASSEDSGEKLFF.

This clonotype was seen repeatedly, ten times or more. The rearrangement uses TRBV7-2 and TRBJ2-7; D remains ambiguous. This CDR3 has 13 residues. V lost 5 bases and J 3 bases, leaving 11 bases between the germline ends. Germline V gene data show CDR1 as SGHTA and CDR2 as FQGNSA. The CDR3 DNA reads as TGTGCCAGCAGCCCGGACGGGTTCTACGAGCAGTACGTC. Protein: CASSPDGFYEQYV.

The CDR3 bases are TGTGCCAGCCGTGGACTAGCGGGGACGAGCTCCTACGAGCAGTACTTC. It is translated as CASRGLAGTSSYEQYF. The gene calls are TRBV6-2 or TRBV6-3 and TRBJ2-7; TRBD2 matches at 12 bases. In germline, CDR1 is MNHEY, CDR2 SVGEGT. This CDR3 has 16 residues. V shed 8 bases and J 0 bases; nucleotides not matched to a gene: 8.